This T cell receptor (beta chain) appears in the sequencing data of a study of blood T cells in healthy people across ages. Germline V gives CDR1 MNHEY, CDR2 SVGAGI. The CDR3 sequence is 14 residues long. Trimming took off 4 bases at V and 4 bases at J, with 13 bases between the two ends. Overall study findings and caveats: Getting older went along with TCR beta diversity per million T cells dropping roughly linearly. Both naive CD4+ cell counts and diversity were greater in long-lived donors than in aged donors. It was held that diversity estimates obtained from one million T cells represented underestimates.

This clonotype was counted between two and nine times. What it binds is not known. Using a J-beta primer mix together with a sample-barcoded 5' primer, a second PCR was run for roughly 7 to 12 cycles. TCRdb re-called the 5' RACE reads through MiXCR, storing one row per CDR3 protein. The repertoire holds more than 750,000 distinct CDR3 sequences, under 35% seen once, with roughly 10% in the top ten. The same sample was also studied in work on T cells of mothers and their children.

This sequence was found in a woman between 35 and 50 years old in good health. This chain connects TRBV6-5 to TRBJ2-5; TRBD2 is a possible D gene (6 bases). The sequencing input was blood. CDR3 protein: CASSLMGGLETQYF. The DNA of the CDR3 is TGTGCCAGCAGTTTGATGGGGGGACTAGAGACCCAGTACTTC.